The clone carrying this T cell receptor beta chain was detected ten times or more. The data stem from a study of neurological immune-mediated disorders. Each CDR3 protein is one row after TCRdb ran MiXCR on the 5' RACE reads. The table lists 65,000 to 90,000 distinct CDR3 sequences, 5% to 6% of them singletons. This CDR3 has 13 amino acids. Germline-derived CDR1 and CDR2 are SNHLY and FYNNEI. Trimming at V came to 6 bases and at J to 6 bases, leaving 5 bases not matched to a gene. This TCR was recovered from a woman between 25 and 40 years old with multiple sclerosis. This chain links TRBV2 with TRBJ1-2, with 9 bases aligning to TRBD1. Sequences were obtained from PBMCs. The CDR3 spells CASSVQGANGYTF. In DNA, the CDR3 is TGTGCCAGCAGCGTACAGGGGGCGAATGGCTACACCTTC.